The following is a TCR beta chain sequence with its context. The V and J ends lost 0 bases and 10 bases respectively, with 4 bases between them. Germline V gene sequence: CDR1 MNHNS, CDR2 SASEGT. The CDR3 runs 10 residues. Samples of blood were obtained at baseline, on cycle 4 day 1, and on cycle 7 day 1. Only in-frame clones appear in the TCRdb table, and some are missing; sequencing was by immunoSEQ multiplex PCR. The repertoire holds roughly 69,000 clones, with about 89% as singletons. This entry comes from a study of OX40 agonist ivuxolimab in advanced cancers. The source material was CD4+ or CD8+ T cells sorted from blood, sampled in a trial of the OX40 agonist ivuxolimab. V is TRBV6-1 and J is TRBJ2-7, with D uncertain. The sequence was obtained from an adult with an advanced solid tumor such as melanoma, head and neck, liver or kidney cancer. CDR3 sequence: CASSEATQYF. The CDR3 nucleotides are TGTGCCAGCAGTGAAGCGACTCAGTACTTC.